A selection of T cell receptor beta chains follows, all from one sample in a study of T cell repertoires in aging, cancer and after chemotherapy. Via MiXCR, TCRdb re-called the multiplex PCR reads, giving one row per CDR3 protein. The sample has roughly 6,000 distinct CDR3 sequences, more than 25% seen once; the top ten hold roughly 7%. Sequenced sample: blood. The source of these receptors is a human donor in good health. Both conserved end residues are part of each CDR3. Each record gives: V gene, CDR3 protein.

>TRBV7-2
CASSPLVVNTGELFF
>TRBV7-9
CASSSAGAPNYGYTF
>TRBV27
CASQDWTSGRDEQFF
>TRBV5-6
CASLGVRPNYGYTF
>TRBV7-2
CASSLAYTALETQYF
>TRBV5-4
CASSLRTGFKDEQYF
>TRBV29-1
CSVVRDRDYGYTF
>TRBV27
CASSLSSQANQHF
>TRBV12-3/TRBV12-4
CASRAPGDSNYGYTF
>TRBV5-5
CASSSTGTSSTGELFF
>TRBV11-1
CASRPWTGFDGYTF
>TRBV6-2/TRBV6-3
CASISLPGQGSYYGYTF
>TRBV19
CASSIFSSWGPGPRTEAFF
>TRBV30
CAWGDRGLSQPQHF
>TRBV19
CASSIGTDYGYTF
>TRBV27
CASSQRTGVGEKLFF
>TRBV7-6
CASSLVTENYGYTF
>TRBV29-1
CSVVSQYSYGYTF
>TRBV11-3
CASSLEGSYEQYF
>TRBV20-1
CSARSQETQYF
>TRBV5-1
CASSSGGLATEQYF
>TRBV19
CASSKRRLAGYEQYF
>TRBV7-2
CASSLGGEYEQYF